These 17 T cell receptor beta chains originate from one sample sequenced in a study of blood T cell repertoires in COVID-19. TCRdb's copy holds only in-frame clones and misses some; the assay was immunoSEQ multiplex PCR. The sample carries 200,000 to 300,000 clones, around 90% recorded once. Sequencing input: peripheral blood. These TCRs come from a man younger than 40 with COVID-19, enrolled during active disease.

V usage is TRBV7-6 and J usage is TRBJ2-3, with 12 nucleotides matching TRBD2. V gave up 1 base and J gave up 8 bases; unmatched junction bases: 10. The CDR3 is 17 amino acids. CDR1 is SGHVS, CDR2 FNYEAQ, per germline. The CDR3 protein is CASSLGDLAGGQGTQYF. CDR3 in DNA: TGTGCCAGCAGCTTAGGAGACCTAGCGGGGGGGCAAGGTACGCAGTATTTT.

The gene calls are TRBV3-1 (or the pseudogene TRBV3-2) and TRBJ2-2; 9 positions match TRBD1. Germline V gene lookup returns CDR1 LGHDT and CDR2 YNNKEL (reference sequence). Trimming took 6 bases from V and 5 from J; bases not matched to a gene: 4. The CDR3 runs to 14 residues. CDR3 sequence reads: CASRGQGATGELFF. CDR3 DNA sequence: TGTGCCAGCAGGGGACAGGGCGCAACCGGGGAGCTGTTTTTT.

This clone was counted only a few times. The gene calls are TRBV5-6 and TRBJ1-1, with a possible D match to TRBD1 (6 bases). CDR1 and CDR2 from the germline V gene are SGHDT and YYEEEE. The CDR3 runs to 15 residues. Between the trimmed V and J ends, which lost 0 bases and 4 bases, there was a span of 13 bases. DNA of the CDR3: TGTGCCAGCAGCTTGGGAGGGGGAAGGGGCACTGAAGCTTTCTTT. Translating gives CASSLGGGRGTEAFF.

A note on this clone: Other DNA sequences of this sample code for an identical CDR3. The chain carries TRBV6-5 and TRBJ1-2, with D maybe TRBD1 (6 bases). Germline lookup yields CDR1 MNHEY and CDR2 SVGAGI. This CDR3 contains 12 residues. Trimming took 6 bases from V and 7 from J, leaving 12 bases between them. CDR3 protein: CASSTGGFGYTF. In DNA form, the CDR3 reads TGTGCCAGCAGCACGGGGGGCTTTGGCTACACCTTC.

This clone was seen just once. This sequence joins TRBV6-1 and TRBJ1-2; no firm D call. V was shortened by 2 bases and J by 4 bases, with 5 bases between the two germline ends. Germline CDR1 and CDR2: MNHNS and SASEGT. This CDR3 is 12 amino acids long. CDR3 sequence (DNA): TGTGCCAGCAGTGAAAACAGCTATGGCTACACCTTC. It specifies CASSENSYGYTF.

V is TRBV21-1 and J is TRBJ1-4; the D segment call TRBD1 is taken from the table without a DNA check. TRBV21-1 counts as a pseudogene. The CDR3 totals 18 residues. Here the CDR3 reads CASSKVRTGGAFREKLFF. The CDR3 nucleotides are TGTGCCAGCAGCAAAGTCAGGACAGGGGGCGCTTTTAGGGAAAAACTGTTTTTT.

The rearrangement links TRBV7-2 to TRBJ2-2; 8 bases fit TRBD1. The CDR3 spans 16 residues. J was trimmed by 0 bases and V by 8 bases; bases with no gene match: 8. Germline V gene lookup returns CDR1 SGHTA and CDR2 FQGNSA. The CDR3 loop is CASQGQVMSNTGELFF. As DNA, the CDR3 is TGTGCCAGCCAGGGACAGGTCATGTCGAACACCGGGGAGCTGTTTTTT. Together with reference TRBV7-2 and TRBJ2-2, the CDR3 gives the full variable domain: GAGVSQSPSNKVTEKGKDVELRCDPISGHTALYWYRQSLGQGLEFLIYFQGNSAPDKSGLPSDRFSAERTGGSVSTLTIQRTQQEDSAVYLCASQGQVMSNTGELFFGEGSRLTVL.

This clone was counted a few times. This chain uses TRBV10-1 with TRBJ1-5; no reliable D call. V was clipped by 4 bases and J by 7 bases, with 14 bases between them. Germline V CDR1 and CDR2: WNHNN, SYGVQD (reference sequence). The CDR3 runs to 14 residues. CDR3 nucleotides: TGCGCCAGCAGTGCGGAGGGATCCAGGCAGCCCCAGCATTTT. It translates to CASSAEGSRQPQHF.

V and J are TRBV6-5 and TRBJ1-2; 8 bases align to TRBD1. V lost 0 bases to trimming and J lost 4 bases; unmatched junction nucleotides: 4. This CDR3 has 15 residues. CDR1 MNHEY and CDR2 SVGAGI come from the germline V gene. The CDR3 DNA reads TGTGCCAGCAGTTACTCCTTCCAGGGGGCCTATGGCTACACCTTC. Translating it yields CASSYSFQGAYGYTF.

The chain uses TRBV11-3 and TRBJ2-1, with D possibly TRBD2 on 5 matching bases. This CDR3 region has 15 residues. V shed 3 bases and J shed 7 bases, with 16 bases lying between them. Germline lookup yields CDR1 SGHNT and CDR2 YENEEA. Here the CDR3 DNA reads TGTGCCAGCAGCTTGGGGAGTTGGGTCCGGAATGAGCAGTTCTTC. Encoded protein: CASSLGSWVRNEQFF.

The gene calls are TRBV10-2 and TRBJ2-7; 10 bases agree with TRBD1. This CDR3 region has 13 residues. J was trimmed by 7 bases and V by 7 bases; bases with no gene match: 7. Germline V CDR1 and CDR2: WSHSY, SAAADI. This CDR3 is CASTGTGAMEQYF. The CDR3 DNA follows: TGCGCCAGCACCGGGACAGGGGCGATGGAGCAGTACTTC.

The CDR3 spells CAGKHRTVSNQPQHF. In DNA, the CDR3 is TGTGCCGGCAAGCACAGGACAGTTAGCAATCAGCCCCAGCATTTT. The genes are TRBV9 and TRBJ1-5; perhaps TRBD1 as D (6 bases). V was pared by 10 bases and J by 0 bases, with 17 bases between. This CDR3 has 15 residues. Germline values: CDR1 SGDLS, CDR2 YYNGEE.

The chain links TRBV9 to TRBJ2-5, with unresolved D. V was shortened by 4 bases and J by 5 bases, with 9 bases between the two germline ends. Germline assignment: CDR1 SGDLS and CDR2 YYNGEE. This CDR3 region has 12 residues. The CDR3 sequence is CASSSYGETQYF. The CDR3 DNA sequence: TGTGCCAGCAGCTCCTACGGGGAGACCCAGTACTTC.

The chain recombines TRBV4-1 with TRBJ1-2; 10 nucleotides align to TRBD1. V shed 3 bases and J 8 bases; nucleotides not matched to a gene: 15. The germline V gene has CDR1 MGHRA and CDR2 YSYEKL. The CDR3 is 17 amino acids. The CDR3 DNA follows: TGCGCCAGCAGCCAGTCGACCCGGGACAGGGGATTATGGGGCTACACCTTC. Protein: CASSQSTRDRGLWGYTF.

V gene TRBV5-1 combines with J gene TRBJ1-1; a weak D match, TRBD1 (5 bases). Germline V gives CDR1 SGHRS, CDR2 YFSETQ. The CDR3 sequence is 15 residues long. V was cut by 0 bases and J by 2 bases, with 11 bases left in between. Written as DNA, the CDR3 is TGCGCCAGCAGCTTGGACCCACAGGTAAACACTGAAGCTTTCTTT. It is translated as CASSLDPQVNTEAFF.

This chain connects TRBV10-3 to TRBJ1-6; 11 bases line up with TRBD1. The germline V gene has CDR1 ENHRY and CDR2 SYGVKD. The V gene end was trimmed by 6 bases and the J gene end by 9 bases; junction bases not matched to a gene: 4. The CDR3 spans 14 residues. CDR3 nucleotides: TGTGCCATCAGGGCGGGACAGGGGGGTTCACCCCTCCACTTT. It translates to CAIRAGQGGSPLHF.

The rearrangement links TRBV19 to TRBJ2-7, with 9 positions matching TRBD1. V shed 7 bases, J shed 6 bases, and the junction held 7 bases outside the gene matches. From germline, CDR1 is LNHDA and CDR2 SQIVND (reference sequence). CDR3 length: 13 residues. CDR3 sequence: CASKETGGVEQYF. The CDR3 DNA sequence: TGTGCCAGTAAGGAGACAGGGGGGGTCGAGCAGTACTTC.